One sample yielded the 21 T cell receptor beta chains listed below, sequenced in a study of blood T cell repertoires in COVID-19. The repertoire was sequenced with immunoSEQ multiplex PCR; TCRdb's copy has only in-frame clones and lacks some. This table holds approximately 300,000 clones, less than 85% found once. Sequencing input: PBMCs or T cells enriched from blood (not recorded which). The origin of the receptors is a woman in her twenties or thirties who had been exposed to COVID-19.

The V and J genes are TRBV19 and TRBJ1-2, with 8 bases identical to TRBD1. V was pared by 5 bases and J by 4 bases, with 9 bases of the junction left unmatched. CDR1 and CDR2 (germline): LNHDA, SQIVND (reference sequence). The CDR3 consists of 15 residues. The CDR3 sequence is CASSPGQGNLYGYTF. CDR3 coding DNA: TGTGCCAGTAGTCCCGGACAGGGAAATCTCTATGGCTACACCTTC.

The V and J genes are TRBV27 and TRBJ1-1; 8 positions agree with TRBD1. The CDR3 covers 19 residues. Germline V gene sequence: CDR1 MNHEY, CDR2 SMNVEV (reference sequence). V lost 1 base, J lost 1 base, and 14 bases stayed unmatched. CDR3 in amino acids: CASSLFGFGGQGWNTEAFF. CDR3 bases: TGTGCCAGCAGTTTATTCGGCTTTGGCGGACAGGGTTGGAACACTGAAGCTTTCTTT.

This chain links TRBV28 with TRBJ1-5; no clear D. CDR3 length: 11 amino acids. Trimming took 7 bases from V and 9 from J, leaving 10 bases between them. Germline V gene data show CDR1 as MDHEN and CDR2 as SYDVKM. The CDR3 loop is CASTRSGPQHF. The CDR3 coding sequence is TGTGCCAGCACCCGTTCGGGGCCCCAGCATTTT.

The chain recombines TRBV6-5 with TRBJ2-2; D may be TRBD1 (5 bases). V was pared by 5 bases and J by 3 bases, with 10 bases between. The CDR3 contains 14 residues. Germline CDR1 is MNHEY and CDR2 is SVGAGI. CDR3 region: CASSLTGYTGELFF. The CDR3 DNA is TGTGCCAGCAGTCTCACAGGATACACCGGGGAGCTGTTTTTT.

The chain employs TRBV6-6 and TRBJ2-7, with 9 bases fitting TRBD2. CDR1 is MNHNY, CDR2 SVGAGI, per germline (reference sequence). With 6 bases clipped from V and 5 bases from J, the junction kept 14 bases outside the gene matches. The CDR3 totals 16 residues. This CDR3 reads CASRNTVAGDFHEQYF. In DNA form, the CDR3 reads TGTGCCAGCAGAAACACGGTAGCGGGAGACTTCCACGAGCAGTACTTC.

The CDR3 region has the DNA TGCGCCAGCAGCCAAGAAAAGCAGCTCGGGAATTCACCCCTCCACTTT. It is translated as CASSQEKQLGNSPLHF. The chain employs TRBV4-1 and TRBJ1-6; D gene ambiguous. Trimming removed 0 bases at V and 7 bases at J, with 13 bases between. The CDR3 length is 16 residues. From germline, CDR1 is MGHRA and CDR2 YSYEKL.

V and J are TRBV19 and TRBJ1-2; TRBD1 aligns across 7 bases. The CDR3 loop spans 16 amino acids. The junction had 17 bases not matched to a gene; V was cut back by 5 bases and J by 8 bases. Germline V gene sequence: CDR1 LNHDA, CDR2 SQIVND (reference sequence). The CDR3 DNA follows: TGTGCCAGTAGTCCCTGGACAGGAGATCGTCCGGGGGGCTACACCTTC. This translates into CASSPWTGDRPGGYTF.

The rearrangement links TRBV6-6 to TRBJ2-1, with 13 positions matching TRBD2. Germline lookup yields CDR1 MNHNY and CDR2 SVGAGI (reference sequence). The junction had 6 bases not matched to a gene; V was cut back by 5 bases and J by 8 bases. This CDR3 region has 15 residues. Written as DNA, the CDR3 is TGTGCCAGCAGTCGCGGGACTAGCGGGGTCGATGAGCAGTTCTTC. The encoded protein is CASSRGTSGVDEQFF.

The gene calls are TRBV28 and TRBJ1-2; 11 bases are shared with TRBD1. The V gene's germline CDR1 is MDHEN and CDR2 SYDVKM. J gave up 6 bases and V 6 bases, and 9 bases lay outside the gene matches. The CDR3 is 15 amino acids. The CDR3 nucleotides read TGTGCCAGCAGCAATGGACAGGGGGCCTATGATGGCTACACCTTC. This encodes CASSNGQGAYDGYTF.

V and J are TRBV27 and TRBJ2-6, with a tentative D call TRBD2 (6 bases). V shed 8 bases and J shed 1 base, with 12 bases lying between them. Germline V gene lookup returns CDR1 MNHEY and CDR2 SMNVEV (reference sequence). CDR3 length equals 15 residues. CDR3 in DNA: TGTGCCAGCGCAACTGGGGGGTCTGGGGCCAACGTCCTGACTTTC. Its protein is CASATGGSGANVLTF.

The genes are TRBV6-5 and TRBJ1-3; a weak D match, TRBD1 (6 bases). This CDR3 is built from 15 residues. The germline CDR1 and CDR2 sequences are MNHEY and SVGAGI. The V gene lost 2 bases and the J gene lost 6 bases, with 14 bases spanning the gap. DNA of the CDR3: TGTGCCAGCAGTTACGCGACGGACAGCGCAAACACCATATATTTT. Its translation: CASSYATDSANTIYF.

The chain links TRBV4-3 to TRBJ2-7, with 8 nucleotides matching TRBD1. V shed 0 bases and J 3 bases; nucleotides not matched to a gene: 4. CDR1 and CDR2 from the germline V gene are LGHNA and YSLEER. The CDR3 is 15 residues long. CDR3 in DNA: TGCGCCAGCAGCCAAGATCGAACAGGGGGCTACGAGCAGTACTTC. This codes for CASSQDRTGGYEQYF.

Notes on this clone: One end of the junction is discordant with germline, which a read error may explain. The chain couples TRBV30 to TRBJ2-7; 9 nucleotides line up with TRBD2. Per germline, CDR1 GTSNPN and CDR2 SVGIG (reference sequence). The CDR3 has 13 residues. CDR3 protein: CAWNGVVAGEQHF. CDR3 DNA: TGTGCCTGGAACGGGGTAGTAGCGGGGGAGCAGCACTTC.

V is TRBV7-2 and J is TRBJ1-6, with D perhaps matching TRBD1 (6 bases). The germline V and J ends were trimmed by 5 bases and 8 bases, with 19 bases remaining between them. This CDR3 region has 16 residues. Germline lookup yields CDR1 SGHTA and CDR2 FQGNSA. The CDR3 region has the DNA TGTGCCAGCAGCCGTGACAGGCCCGCAATTTATTCACCCCTCCACTTT. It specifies CASSRDRPAIYSPLHF.

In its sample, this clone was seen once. The CDR3 nucleotides read TGTGCCAGCAGCTCCATCGCAGGCACCGGGGAGCTGTTTTTT. Translating gives CASSSIAGTGELFF. The chain links TRBV7-3 to TRBJ2-2; D gene unclear. V lost 4 bases, J lost 4 bases, and 10 bases lay in between. The CDR3 extends over 14 amino acids. From germline, CDR1 is SGHTA and CDR2 FQGTGA.

The CDR3 DNA reads TGTGCCAGCAGTTTTGGACAGGGATTAAAAGATGGCTACACCTTC. This translates into CASSFGQGLKDGYTF. V gene TRBV28 combines with J gene TRBJ1-2; 8 bases agree with TRBD1. The CDR3 length is 15 residues. V lost 3 bases and J lost 6; bases outside the gene matches: 9. The germline V gene has CDR1 MDHEN and CDR2 SYDVKM.

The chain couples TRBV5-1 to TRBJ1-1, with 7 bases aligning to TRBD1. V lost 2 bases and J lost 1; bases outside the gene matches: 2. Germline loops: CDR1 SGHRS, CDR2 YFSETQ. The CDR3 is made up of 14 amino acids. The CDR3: CASSLNRGNTEAFF. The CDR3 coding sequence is TGCGCCAGCAGCTTAAACAGGGGGAACACTGAAGCTTTCTTT.

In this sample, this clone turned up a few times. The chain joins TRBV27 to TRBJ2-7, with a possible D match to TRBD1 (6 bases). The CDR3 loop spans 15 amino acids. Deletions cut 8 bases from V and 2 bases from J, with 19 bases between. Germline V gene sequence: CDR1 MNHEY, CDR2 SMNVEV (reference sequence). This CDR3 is CASREQGGKTYEQYF. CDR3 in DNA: TGTGCCAGCCGAGAGCAAGGGGGAAAAACCTACGAGCAGTACTTC.

The CDR3 sequence is CASSFGDSISYEQYF. The CDR3 coding sequence is TGTGCCAGCAGCTTTGGGGACAGCATCTCCTACGAGCAGTACTTC. The rearrangement joins TRBV9 to TRBJ2-7, with 7 bases fitting TRBD1. The CDR3 sequence is 15 residues long. The V and J ends lost 4 bases and 0 bases, in that order; junction bases with no gene match: 7. Per germline, CDR1 SGDLS and CDR2 YYNGEE.

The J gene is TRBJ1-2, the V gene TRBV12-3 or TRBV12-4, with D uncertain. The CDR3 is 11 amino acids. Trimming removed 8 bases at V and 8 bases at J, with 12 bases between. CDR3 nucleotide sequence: TGTGCCAGCCGGAACTACCAAGGCTACACCTTC. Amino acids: CASRNYQGYTF.

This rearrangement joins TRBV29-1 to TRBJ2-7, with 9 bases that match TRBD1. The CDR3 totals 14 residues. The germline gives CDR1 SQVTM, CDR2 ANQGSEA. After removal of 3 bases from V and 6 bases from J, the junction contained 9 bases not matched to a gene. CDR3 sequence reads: CSVEGDRDASEQYF. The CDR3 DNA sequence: TGCAGCGTTGAGGGGGACAGGGATGCTAGCGAGCAGTACTTC.